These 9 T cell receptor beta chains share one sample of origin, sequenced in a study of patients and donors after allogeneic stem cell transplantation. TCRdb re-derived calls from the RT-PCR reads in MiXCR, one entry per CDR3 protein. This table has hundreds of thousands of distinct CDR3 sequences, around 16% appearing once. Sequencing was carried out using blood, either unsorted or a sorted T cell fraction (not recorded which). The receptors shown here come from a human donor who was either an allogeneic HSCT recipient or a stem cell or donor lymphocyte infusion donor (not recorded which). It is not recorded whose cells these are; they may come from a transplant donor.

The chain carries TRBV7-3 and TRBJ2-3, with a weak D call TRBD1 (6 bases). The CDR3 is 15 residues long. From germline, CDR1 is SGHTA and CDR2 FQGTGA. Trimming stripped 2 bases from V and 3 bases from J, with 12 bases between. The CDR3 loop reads CASSLPVRGTDTQYF. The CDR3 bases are TGTGCCAGCAGCTTACCTGTCAGGGGAACAGATACGCAGTATTTT.

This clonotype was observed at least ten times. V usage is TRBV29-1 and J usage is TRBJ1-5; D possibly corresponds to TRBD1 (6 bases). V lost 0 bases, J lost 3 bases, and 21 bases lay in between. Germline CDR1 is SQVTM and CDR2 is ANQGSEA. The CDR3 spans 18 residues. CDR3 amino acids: CSVEDLGKKGQLNQPQHF. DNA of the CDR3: TGCAGCGTTGAAGATCTCGGAAAAAAGGGACAACTCAATCAGCCCCAGCATTTT.

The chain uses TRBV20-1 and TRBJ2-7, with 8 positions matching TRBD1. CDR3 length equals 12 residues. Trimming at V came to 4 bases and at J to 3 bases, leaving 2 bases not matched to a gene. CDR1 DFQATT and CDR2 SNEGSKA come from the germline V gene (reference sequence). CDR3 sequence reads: CSAIDRGYEQYF. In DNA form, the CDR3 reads TGCAGTGCTATAGACAGGGGCTACGAGCAGTACTTC.

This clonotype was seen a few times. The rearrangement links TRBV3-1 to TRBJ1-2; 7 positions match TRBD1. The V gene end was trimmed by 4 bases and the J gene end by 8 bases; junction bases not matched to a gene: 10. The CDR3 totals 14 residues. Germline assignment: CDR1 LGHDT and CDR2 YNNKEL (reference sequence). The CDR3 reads CASSLRQGAGGYTF. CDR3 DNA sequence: TGTGCCAGCAGCCTTAGACAGGGAGCGGGCGGCTACACCTTC. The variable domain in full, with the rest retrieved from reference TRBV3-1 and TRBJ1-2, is DTAVSQTPKYLVTQMGNDKSIKCEQNLGHDTMYWYKQDSKKFLKIMFSYNNKELIINETVPNRFSPKSPDKAHLNLHINSLELGDSAVYFCASSLRQGAGGYTFGSGTRLTVV.

CDR3 protein: CSALTSWETQYF. The CDR3 DNA is TGCAGTGCCCTAACTAGTTGGGAGACCCAGTACTTC. The chain is built from TRBV20-1 and TRBJ2-5; possible D gene TRBD2, 5 bases. Germline CDR1 and CDR2: DFQATT and SNEGSKA (reference sequence). Between the trimmed V and J ends, which lost 6 bases and 5 bases, there was a span of 13 bases. The CDR3 has 12 residues.

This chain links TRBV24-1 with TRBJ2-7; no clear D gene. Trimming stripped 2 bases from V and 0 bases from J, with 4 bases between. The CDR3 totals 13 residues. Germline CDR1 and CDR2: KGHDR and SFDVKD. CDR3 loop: CATSDYNSYEQYF. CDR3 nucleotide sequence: TGTGCCACCAGTGATTACAACTCCTACGAGCAGTACTTC.

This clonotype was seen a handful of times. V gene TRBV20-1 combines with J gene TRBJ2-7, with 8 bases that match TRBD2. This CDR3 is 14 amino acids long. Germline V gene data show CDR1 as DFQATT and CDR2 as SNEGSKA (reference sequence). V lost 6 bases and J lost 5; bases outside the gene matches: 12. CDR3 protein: CSAPHGGAFHEQYF. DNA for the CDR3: TGCAGTGCCCCCCACGGGGGGGCATTCCACGAGCAGTACTTC.

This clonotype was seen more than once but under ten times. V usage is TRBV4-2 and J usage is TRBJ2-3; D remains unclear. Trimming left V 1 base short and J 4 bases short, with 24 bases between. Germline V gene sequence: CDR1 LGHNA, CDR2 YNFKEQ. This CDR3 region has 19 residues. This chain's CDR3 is CASSQVRIFGVTYADTQYF. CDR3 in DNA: TGTGCCAGCAGCCAAGTTAGAATTTTCGGTGTCACCTACGCAGATACGCAGTATTTT.

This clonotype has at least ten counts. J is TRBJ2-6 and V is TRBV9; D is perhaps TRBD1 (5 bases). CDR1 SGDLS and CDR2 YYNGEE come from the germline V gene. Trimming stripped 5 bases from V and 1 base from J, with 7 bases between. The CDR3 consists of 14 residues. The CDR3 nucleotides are TGTGCCAGCAGACAGGAATCTGGGGCCAACGTCCTGACTTTC. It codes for CASRQESGANVLTF.